This T cell receptor beta chain stems from a study of OX40 agonist ivuxolimab in advanced cancers. The overall study: People in dose escalation had one of these cancers: hepatocellular carcinoma, melanoma, renal cell or head and neck cancer. The group had a mean age of 60 years, ranged from about 20 to 85, and was 80% to 90% male. Study-level points and caveats: Also showing low normalized T-cell clonal expansion were some of the nonresponders.

Produced via immunoSEQ multiplex PCR; TCRdb's table is partial and in-frame only. The repertoire holds around 100,000 clones, with approximately 93% as singletons. Trimming took 3 bases from V and 0 from J, leaving 14 bases between them. This CDR3 spans 16 amino acids. Germline CDR1 SGHNT, CDR2 YYREEE (reference sequence). Cycle 7 day 1, cycle 4 day 1, and baseline were the timepoints at which blood was sampled. This clone is a singleton in its sample. Its specificity is unknown. The sample in question was CD4+ or CD8+ T cells sorted from blood, obtained in a trial of the OX40 agonist ivuxolimab. This TCR came from an adult with an advanced solid tumor such as melanoma, head and neck, liver or kidney cancer. The V gene is TRBV5-4, the J gene TRBJ2-3, with D maybe TRBD2 (7 bases). CDR3 sequence reads: CASSSGGRRSTDTQYF. Written as DNA, the CDR3 is TGTGCCAGCAGCTCCGGGGGGCGACGGAGCACAGATACGCAGTATTTT.